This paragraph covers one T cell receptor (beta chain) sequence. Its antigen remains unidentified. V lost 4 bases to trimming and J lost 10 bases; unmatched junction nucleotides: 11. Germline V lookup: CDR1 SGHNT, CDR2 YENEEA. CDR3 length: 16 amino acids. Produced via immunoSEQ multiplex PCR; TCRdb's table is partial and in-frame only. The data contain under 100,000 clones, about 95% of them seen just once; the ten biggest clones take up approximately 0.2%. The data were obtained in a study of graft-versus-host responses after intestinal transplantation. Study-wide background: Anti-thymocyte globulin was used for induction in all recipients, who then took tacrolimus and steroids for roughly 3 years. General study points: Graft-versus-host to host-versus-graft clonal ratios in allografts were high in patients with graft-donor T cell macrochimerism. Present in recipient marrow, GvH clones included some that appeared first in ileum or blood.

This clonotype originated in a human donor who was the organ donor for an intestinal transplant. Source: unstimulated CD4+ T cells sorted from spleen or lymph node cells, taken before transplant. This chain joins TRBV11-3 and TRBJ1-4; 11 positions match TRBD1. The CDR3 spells CASSYGTGGDLGKLFF. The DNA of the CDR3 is TGTGCCAGCAGCTATGGGACAGGGGGAGACCTTGGAAAACTGTTTTTT.